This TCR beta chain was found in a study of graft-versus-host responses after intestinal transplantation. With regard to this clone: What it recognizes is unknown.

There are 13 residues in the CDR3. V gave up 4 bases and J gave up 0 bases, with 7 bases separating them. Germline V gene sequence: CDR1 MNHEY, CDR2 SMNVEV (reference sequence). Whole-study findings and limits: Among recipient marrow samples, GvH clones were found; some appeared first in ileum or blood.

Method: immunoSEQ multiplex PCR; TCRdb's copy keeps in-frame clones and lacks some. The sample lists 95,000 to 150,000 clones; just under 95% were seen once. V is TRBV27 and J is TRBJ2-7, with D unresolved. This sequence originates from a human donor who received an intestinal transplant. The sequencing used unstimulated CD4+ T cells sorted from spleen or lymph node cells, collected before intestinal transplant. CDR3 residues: CASSSTSSYEQYF. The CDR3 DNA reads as TGTGCCAGCAGTTCAACCAGCTCCTACGAGCAGTACTTC.